The T cell receptor (beta chain) described here comes from a study of OX40 agonist ivuxolimab in advanced cancers. Only in-frame clones appear in the TCRdb table, and some are missing; sequencing was by immunoSEQ multiplex PCR. Among approximately 13,000 clones listed, around 84% were seen once. The CDR3 totals 14 residues. V lost 0 bases and J lost 5, with 10 bases in between. Looked up from germline, CDR1 is LGHNA and CDR2 is YSLEER. The TCR was taken from an adult with an advanced solid tumor such as melanoma, head and neck, liver or kidney cancer. The chain has TRBV4-3 and TRBJ2-5; D is uncertain. The source was CD4+ or CD8+ T cells sorted from blood, collected in a trial of the OX40 agonist ivuxolimab. CDR3 protein: CASSQDRWSETQYF. The CDR3, as DNA: TGCGCCAGCAGCCAAGATCGTTGGAGCGAGACCCAGTACTTC.